This record covers a single TCR beta chain. Its antigen remains unknown. This sample was included in a study of cytomegalovirus exposure and HLA in healthy donors. Study conclusions and caveats: The study listed some 160 cytomegalovirus-associated TCR beta chains.

The ends lost 0 bases at V and 4 bases at J; junction bases unmatched: 4. This CDR3 has 16 residues. CDR1 MRHNA and CDR2 SNTAGT come from the germline V gene. Clones were read by immunoSEQ multiplex PCR, and TCRdb kept only the in-frame ones, dropping some. The sample has almost 200,000 clones, roughly 77% seen once; the top ten hold 0.95% to 1.5%. The chain joins TRBV6-4 to TRBJ2-3; 10 positions agree with TRBD2. This TCR derives from a woman between 25 and 40 years old in good health and CMV-seronegative. The sample taken for sequencing was PBMCs. The CDR3 spells CASSDSSTSGADTQYF. The CDR3 DNA follows: TGTGCCAGCAGTGACTCTAGCACTAGCGGGGCAGATACGCAGTATTTT.